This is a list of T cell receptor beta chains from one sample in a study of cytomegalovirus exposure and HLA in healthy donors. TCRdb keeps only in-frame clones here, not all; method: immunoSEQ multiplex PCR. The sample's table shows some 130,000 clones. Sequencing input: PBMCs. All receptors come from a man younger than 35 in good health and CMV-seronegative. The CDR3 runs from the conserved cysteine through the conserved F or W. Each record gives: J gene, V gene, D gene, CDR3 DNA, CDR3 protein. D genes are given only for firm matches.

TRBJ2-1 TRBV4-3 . TGCGCCAGCAGCCAAGATACGGCGGGGTCCTACAATGAGCAGTTCTTC CASSQDTAGSYNEQFF
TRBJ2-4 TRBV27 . TGTGCCAGCAGTAGGGAGTACGGGGAAAACATTCAGTACTTC CASSREYGENIQYF
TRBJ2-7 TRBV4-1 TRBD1 TGCGCCAGCAGCCAGATACCGACAGGGGGGGGTTACGAGCAGTACTTC CASSQIPTGGGYEQYF
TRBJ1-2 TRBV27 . TGTGCCAGCACCGGTCGGGGGGGCCCCTATGGCTACACCTTC CASTGRGGPYGYTF
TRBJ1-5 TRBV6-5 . TGTGCCAGCAGTACAGGTCCCAATCAGCCCCAGCATTTT CASSTGPNQPQHF
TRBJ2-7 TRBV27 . TGTGCCAGCAGTTCGTGGGCCTCCTACGAGCAGTACTTC CASSSWASYEQYF
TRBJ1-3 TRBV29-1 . TGCAGCGTTAGCCAAACTCAAAGCTCTGGAAACACCATATATTTT CSVSQTQSSGNTIYF
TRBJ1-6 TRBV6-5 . TGTGCCAGCAGTTACTCAGGGGGGGATAATTCACCCCTCCACTTT CASSYSGGDNSPLHF
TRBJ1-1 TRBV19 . TGTGCCAGTAAGGAGCCGGGGAGGTACACTGAAGCTTTCTTT CASKEPGRYTEAFF
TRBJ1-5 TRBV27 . TGTGCCAGCAGCTTAACGGAGGATCAGCCCCAGCATTTT CASSLTEDQPQHF
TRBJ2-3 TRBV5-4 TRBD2 TGTGCCAGCAGCTTAGCGGGGGGGGGAGATACGCAGTATTTT CASSLAGGGDTQYF
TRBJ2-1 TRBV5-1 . TGCGCCAGCAGCTCAGCAGGGGCCAGCTCCTACAATGAGCAGTTCTTC CASSSAGASSYNEQFF
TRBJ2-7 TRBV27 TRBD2 TGTGCCAGCAGTTTAGGCGGGAGCTCCTACGAGCAGTACTTC CASSLGGSSYEQYF
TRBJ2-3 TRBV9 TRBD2 TGTGCCAGCAGCGTAGGAGGGAGGGCCGCGGCAGATACGCAGTATTTT CASSVGGRAAADTQYF
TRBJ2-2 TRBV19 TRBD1 TGTGCCAGTACCCCGACAGGGGGGTTTATTAACACCGGGGAGCTGTTTTTT CASTPTGGFINTGELFF
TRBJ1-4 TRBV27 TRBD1 TGTGCCAGCAGTTTAGTGGCCAGGGGGATCAATGAAGTGGGACCCAATGAAAAACTGTTTTTT CASSLVARGINEVGPNEKLFF